Listed below are T cell receptor beta chains from one sample, sequenced in a study of spatial heterogeneity in lung cancer. TCRdb redid the calling of the 5' RACE reads with MiXCR, one entry per CDR3 protein. The top ten clones hold under 55% of a sample with around 12,000 distinct CDR3 sequences, over 15% of them seen once. The sample in question was PBMCs, obtained at surgery. The receptor set was obtained from a male donor with early-stage non-small cell lung cancer. Both conserved end residues are part of each CDR3. The order of the fields is clone size, J gene, V gene, D gene, CDR3 protein, CDR3 DNA. The D gene is left open where the match is weak. Some rows have no size entry. The others give once, few or many, or a class for an expanded clone.

size: few
J: TRBJ2-1
V: TRBV2
D: .
CDR3: CASGRTESYNEQFF
DNA: TGTGCCAGCGGACGGACAGAATCCTACAATGAGCAGTTCTTC

size: many
J: TRBJ2-3
V: TRBV7-3
D: .
CDR3: CASSPRGEDTQYF
DNA: TGTGCCAGCAGCCCTAGGGGGGAAGATACGCAGTATTTT

size: many
J: TRBJ2-1
V: TRBV7-8
D: .
CDR3: CASSFLGYNEQFF
DNA: TGTGCCAGCAGCTTTTTGGGATACAATGAGCAGTTCTTC

size: many
J: TRBJ1-4
V: TRBV7-8
D: TRBD1
CDR3: CASSPMRTGYYNEKLFF
DNA: TGTGCCAGCAGCCCCATGAGGACAGGGTATTATAATGAAAAACTGTTTTTT

size: .
J: TRBJ1-5
V: TRBV20-1
D: .
CDR3: CSASTNSNQPQHF
DNA: TGCAGTGCTAGCACGAACTCGAATCAGCCCCAGCATTTT

size: .
J: TRBJ2-1
V: TRBV6-5
D: .
CDR3: CASSYSSLAYNEQFF
DNA: TGTGCCAGCAGTTACTCCAGCCTTGCCTACAATGAGCAGTTCTTC

size: many
J: TRBJ2-7
V: TRBV6-5
D: TRBD2
CDR3: CASTPYTTSGSYEQYF
DNA: TGTGCCAGCACCCCTTACACTACTAGCGGATCCTACGAGCAGTACTTC

size: .
J: TRBJ2-7
V: TRBV2
D: TRBD2
CDR3: CASSESSGRVYEQYF
DNA: TGTGCCAGCAGTGAGTCCAGCGGGAGGGTCTACGAGCAGTACTTC

size: .
J: TRBJ2-2
V: TRBV7-6
D: TRBD2
CDR3: CASSLEAGAYTGELFF
DNA: TGTGCCAGCAGCTTGGAGGCGGGAGCCTACACCGGGGAGCTGTTTTTT

size: few
J: TRBJ1-5
V: TRBV3-1
D: .
CDR3: CASSQGQWQPQHF
DNA: TGTGCCAGCAGCCAAGGGCAGTGGCAGCCCCAGCATTTT

size: few
J: TRBJ2-1
V: TRBV3-1
D: TRBD2
CDR3: CASSQKGPLAGGDNEQFF
DNA: TGTGCCAGCAGCCAAAAGGGACCCCTAGCGGGAGGGGACAATGAGCAGTTCTTC

size: few
J: TRBJ1-5
V: TRBV3-1
D: .
CDR3: CASSQGSANRGQPQHF
DNA: TGTGCCAGCAGCCAAGGAAGCGCGAATAGGGGTCAGCCCCAGCATTTT

size: .
J: TRBJ2-7
V: TRBV29-1
D: .
CDR3: CSVGDTAYEQYF
DNA: TGCAGCGTCGGGGACACCGCCTACGAGCAGTACTTC

size: .
J: TRBJ2-7
V: TRBV12-3/TRBV12-4
D: .
CDR3: CASRAHLGGGEQYF
DNA: TGTGCCAGCAGAGCCCACTTGGGGGGAGGTGAGCAGTACTTC

size: many
J: TRBJ2-5
V: TRBV7-2
D: TRBD2
CDR3: CASSVGLAALETQYF
DNA: TGTGCCAGCAGCGTCGGACTAGCGGCACTCGAGACCCAGTACTTC

size: .
J: TRBJ2-4
V: TRBV27
D: .
CDR3: CASSPRQGGTAKNIQYF
DNA: TGTGCCAGCAGTCCCCGACAGGGAGGGACTGCCAAAAACATTCAGTACTTC

size: .
J: TRBJ2-3
V: TRBV5-5
D: TRBD2
CDR3: CASSLATSRPTDTQYF
DNA: TGTGCCAGCAGCTTAGCGACTAGCAGACCCACAGATACGCAGTATTTT

size: few
J: TRBJ2-7
V: TRBV28
D: .
CDR3: CASSLYSMGTYEQYF
DNA: TGTGCCAGCAGTTTATATTCCATGGGAACCTACGAGCAGTACTTC

size: .
J: TRBJ2-1
V: TRBV20-1
D: .
CDR3: CSARLTSFYNEQFF
DNA: TGCAGTGCTAGATTGACTAGTTTCTACAATGAGCAGTTCTTC

size: few
J: TRBJ2-5
V: TRBV5-1
D: TRBD1
CDR3: CASSVPGQGETQYF
DNA: TGCGCCAGCAGCGTACCGGGACAGGGAGAGACCCAGTACTTC

size: few
J: TRBJ2-1
V: TRBV3-1
D: .
CDR3: CASSRLASALGNEQFF
DNA: TGTGCCAGCAGCCGCTTAGCTAGCGCCCTAGGAAATGAGCAGTTCTTC

size: .
J: TRBJ2-5
V: TRBV7-9
D: .
CDR3: CASTPVGRETQYF
DNA: TGTGCCAGCACCCCGGTTGGGCGGGAGACCCAGTACTTC

size: many
J: TRBJ2-7
V: TRBV7-9
D: .
CDR3: CASSFGQYEQYF
DNA: TGTGCCAGCAGCTTCGGACAGTACGAGCAGTACTTC

size: .
J: TRBJ2-7
V: TRBV20-1
D: .
CDR3: CSARDQERLSSYEQYF
DNA: TGCAGTGCTAGAGATCAGGAGCGGTTGAGCTCCTACGAGCAGTACTTC

size: many
J: TRBJ2-4
V: TRBV30
D: .
CDR3: CAWGPGNNIQYF
DNA: TGTGCCTGGGGCCCGGGAAACAACATTCAGTACTTC

size: many
J: TRBJ2-2
V: TRBV28
D: .
CDR3: CASSFLSTGELFF
DNA: TGTGCCAGCAGTTTTCTCTCCACCGGGGAGCTGTTTTTT

size: many
J: TRBJ2-1
V: TRBV20-1
D: TRBD2
CDR3: CSAREPGLRSYNEQFF
DNA: TGCAGTGCTAGAGAGCCGGGACTACGCTCCTACAATGAGCAGTTCTTC

size: few
J: TRBJ2-3
V: TRBV13
D: .
CDR3: CASSLVAGSTDTQYF
DNA: TGTGCCAGCAGCTTAGTGGCAGGCAGCACAGATACGCAGTATTTT

size: .
J: TRBJ2-7
V: TRBV12-3/TRBV12-4
D: .
CDR3: CASSLGSAYEQYF
DNA: TGTGCCAGCAGTTTAGGGTCGGCCTACGAGCAGTACTTC

size: .
J: TRBJ1-1
V: TRBV3-1
D: .
CDR3: CASSRPPGREAFF
DNA: TGTGCCAGCAGCCGCCCCCCCGGGCGTGAAGCTTTCTTT

size: .
J: TRBJ2-1
V: TRBV6-5
D: TRBD2
CDR3: CASSSPRTSGSWNEQFF
DNA: TGTGCCAGCAGTTCCCCTCGGACTAGCGGGAGTTGGAATGAGCAGTTCTTC

size: .
J: TRBJ2-2
V: TRBV9
D: .
CDR3: CASRTGTLGELFF
DNA: TGTGCCAGCAGAACCGGGACACTTGGGGAGCTGTTTTTT

size: .
J: TRBJ2-1
V: TRBV10-3
D: .
CDR3: CAISDPMGGRYNEQFF
DNA: TGTGCCATCAGTGACCCAATGGGGGGGCGGTACAATGAGCAGTTCTTC

size: few
J: TRBJ1-3
V: TRBV2
D: .
CDR3: CASSVWGQNPGNTIYF
DNA: TGTGCCAGCAGTGTATGGGGGCAGAATCCTGGAAACACCATATATTTT

size: many
J: TRBJ1-6
V: TRBV20-1
D: .
CDR3: CSASTGTFLSPLHF
DNA: TGCAGTGCTAGTACCGGGACATTCTTATCACCCCTCCACTTT

size: .
J: TRBJ2-1
V: TRBV5-1
D: .
CDR3: CASSEGTYNEQFF
DNA: TGCGCCAGCAGCGAAGGGACCTACAATGAGCAGTTCTTC

size: .
J: TRBJ2-2
V: TRBV14
D: .
CDR3: CASSLLRPLNTGELFF
DNA: TGTGCCAGCAGCCTTCTCCGGCCTCTAAACACCGGGGAGCTGTTTTTT